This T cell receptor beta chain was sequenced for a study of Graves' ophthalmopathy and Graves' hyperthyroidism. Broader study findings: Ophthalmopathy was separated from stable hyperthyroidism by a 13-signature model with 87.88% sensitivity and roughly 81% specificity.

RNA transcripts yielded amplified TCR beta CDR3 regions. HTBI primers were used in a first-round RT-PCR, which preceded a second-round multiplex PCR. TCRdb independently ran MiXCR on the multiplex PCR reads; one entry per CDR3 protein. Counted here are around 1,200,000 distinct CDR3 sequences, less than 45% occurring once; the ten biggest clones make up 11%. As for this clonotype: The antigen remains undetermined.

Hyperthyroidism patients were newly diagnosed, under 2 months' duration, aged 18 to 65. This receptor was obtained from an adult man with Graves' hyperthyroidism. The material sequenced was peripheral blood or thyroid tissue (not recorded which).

DNA for the CDR3: TGTGCCAGCAGCCGGGCGGGGGTTGGAACTGAAGCTTTCTTT. It codes for CASSRAGVGTEAFF. V gene TRBV3-1 combines with J gene TRBJ1-1, with a possible D match to TRBD1 (5 bases). CDR3 length equals 14 residues. The V gene's germline CDR1 is LGHDT and CDR2 YNNKEL (reference sequence). The V end lost 4 bases, the J end lost 5 bases, and 14 bases lay between the germline ends.